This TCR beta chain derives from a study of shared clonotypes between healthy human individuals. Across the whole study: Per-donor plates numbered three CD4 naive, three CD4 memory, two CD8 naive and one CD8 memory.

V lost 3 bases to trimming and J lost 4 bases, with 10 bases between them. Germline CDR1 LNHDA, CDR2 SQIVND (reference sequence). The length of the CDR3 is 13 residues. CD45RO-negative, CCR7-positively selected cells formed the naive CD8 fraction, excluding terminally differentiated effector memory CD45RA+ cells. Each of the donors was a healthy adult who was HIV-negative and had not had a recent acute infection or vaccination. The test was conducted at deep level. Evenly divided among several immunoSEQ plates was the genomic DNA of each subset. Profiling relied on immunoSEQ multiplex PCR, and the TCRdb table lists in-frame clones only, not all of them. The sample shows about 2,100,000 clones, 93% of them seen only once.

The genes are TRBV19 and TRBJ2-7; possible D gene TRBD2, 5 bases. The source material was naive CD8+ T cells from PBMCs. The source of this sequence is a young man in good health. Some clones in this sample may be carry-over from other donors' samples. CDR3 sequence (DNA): TGTGCCAGTAGTATCTACCCGGGGTACGAGCAGTACTTC. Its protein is CASSIYPGYEQYF.